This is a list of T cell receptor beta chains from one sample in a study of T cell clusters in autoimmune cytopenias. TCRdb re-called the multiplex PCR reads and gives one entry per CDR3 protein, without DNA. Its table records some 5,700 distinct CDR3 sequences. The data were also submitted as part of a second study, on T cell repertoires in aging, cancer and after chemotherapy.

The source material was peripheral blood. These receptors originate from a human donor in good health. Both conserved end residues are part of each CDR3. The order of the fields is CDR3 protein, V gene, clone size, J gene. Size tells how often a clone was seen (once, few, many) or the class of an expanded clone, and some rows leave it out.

CDR3aa: CATSGGQLYGYTF
v_gene: TRBV15
abundance: medium-sized
j_gene: TRBJ1-2

CDR3aa: CASSIVTGNTEAFF
v_gene: TRBV19
abundance: medium-sized
j_gene: TRBJ1-1

CDR3aa: CASSLGGTYGYTF
v_gene: TRBV6-5
abundance: medium-sized
j_gene: TRBJ1-2

CDR3aa: CASSLLGEKGNTEAFF
v_gene: TRBV5-6
abundance: NA
j_gene: TRBJ1-1

CDR3aa: CASSRTGTRLRNTIYF
v_gene: TRBV11-1
abundance: NA
j_gene: TRBJ1-3

CDR3aa: CASSIVGFPNGYTF
v_gene: TRBV19
abundance: medium-sized
j_gene: TRBJ1-2

CDR3aa: CASRGSGNEQYF
v_gene: TRBV12-3/TRBV12-4
abundance: NA
j_gene: TRBJ2-7

CDR3aa: CASSLVAVYNEQFF
v_gene: TRBV27
abundance: medium-sized
j_gene: TRBJ2-1

CDR3aa: CASSFGDRLNYGYTF
v_gene: TRBV27
abundance: medium-sized
j_gene: TRBJ1-2

CDR3aa: CASSYSKGQANNEQFF
v_gene: TRBV6-5
abundance: medium-sized
j_gene: TRBJ2-1

CDR3aa: CASSFLTSGGGHEQYF
v_gene: TRBV27
abundance: NA
j_gene: TRBJ2-7

CDR3aa: CASSPQGAGGGYTF
v_gene: TRBV27
abundance: NA
j_gene: TRBJ1-2

CDR3aa: CASSLGGRAKTF
v_gene: TRBV12-3/TRBV12-4
abundance: NA
j_gene: TRBJ1-2